These 19 T cell receptor beta chains were sequenced from one sample in a study of naive and memory T cell subsets. Both TRBC1 and TRBC2 were covered by a beta constant-region primer of two equimolar oligonucleotides. One entry per CDR3 protein results from TCRdb running MiXCR on the UMI-ligation and nested PCR reads. The sample consists of tens of thousands of distinct CDR3 sequences, over 7% of them appearing once. Material for sequencing was central memory CD4+ T cells from blood. All receptors derive from a human donor in good health.

This clonotype was counted ten times or more. This sequence joins TRBV6-6 and TRBJ1-2, with TRBD1 identical over 7 bases. V trimming: 6 bases; J trimming: 8 bases; junction bases outside the gene matches: 9. The germline gives CDR1 MNHNY, CDR2 SVGAGI (reference sequence). The CDR3 consists of 13 residues. DNA for the CDR3: TGTGCCAGCAGCCGGACGGAGACAGGGGGCTACACCTTC. It specifies CASSRTETGGYTF.

The table lists this clonotype with many counts. The rearrangement joins TRBV4-3 to TRBJ1-3; D unclear. The V gene's germline CDR1 is LGHNA and CDR2 YSLEER. Trimming stripped 1 base from V and 2 bases from J, with 12 bases between. The CDR3 is 16 amino acids. CDR3 DNA sequence: TGCGCCAGCAGCCAAGGTTTTTCCGACGCTGGAAACACCATATATTTT. It encodes CASSQGFSDAGNTIYF.

This chain links TRBV12-3 or TRBV12-4 with TRBJ1-2, with 7 bases identical to TRBD1. V shed 6 bases, J shed 4 bases, and the junction held 8 bases outside the gene matches. CDR3 length: 14 amino acids. DNA of the CDR3: TGTGCCAGCAGACCAGACAGGGCTCCCTATGGCTACACCTTC. Protein sequence: CASRPDRAPYGYTF.

The CDR3 region has the DNA TGTGCCAGCAGCTTGGAGCGTCAAAGCACAGATACGCAGTATTTT. This translates into CASSLERQSTDTQYF. V usage is TRBV7-2 and J usage is TRBJ2-3; D uncertain. The germline CDR1 and CDR2 sequences are SGHTA and FQGNSA. This CDR3 comprises 15 residues. Trimming left V 3 bases short and J 0 bases short, with 10 bases between. Supplemented by reference TRBV7-2 and TRBJ2-3, the full variable domain reads GAGVSQSPSNKVTEKGKDVELRCDPISGHTALYWYRQSLGQGLEFLIYFQGNSAPDKSGLPSDRFSAERTGGSVSTLTIQRTQQEDSAVYLCASSLERQSTDTQYFGPGTRLTVL.

V and J are TRBV11-2 and TRBJ2-2; D not resolved. The CDR3 runs 13 residues. Between the trimmed V and J ends, which lost 0 bases and 10 bases, there was a span of 9 bases. CDR1 is SGHAT and CDR2 is FQNNGV in the germline V gene. This chain's CDR3 is CASSLERLEELFF. Written as DNA, the CDR3 is TGTGCCAGCAGCTTAGAACGCCTGGAGGAGCTGTTTTTT.

The V gene is TRBV28, the J gene TRBJ1-2; no clear D. The ends were cut back, 5 bases at V and 8 bases at J, with 12 bases in the middle. CDR1 and CDR2 (germline): MDHEN, SYDVKM. CDR3 size: 12 residues. In DNA form, the CDR3 reads TGTGCCAGCAGTCCAGACCGATCGGGCTACACCTTC. Residues: CASSPDRSGYTF.

At least ten counts were recorded for this clonotype. The gene calls are TRBV25-1 and TRBJ2-3; the D gene is possibly TRBD1 (5 bases). The V gene's germline CDR1 is MGHDK and CDR2 SYGVNS. The CDR3 runs 15 residues. The V end lost 5 bases, the J end lost 0 bases, and 12 bases lay between the germline ends. In DNA, the CDR3 is TGTGCCAGCAGTCAACAGGTGTCCAGCACAGATACGCAGTATTTT. This encodes CASSQQVSSTDTQYF.

This clonotype was counted many times. The V call is TRBV20-1, the J call TRBJ1-1; perhaps TRBD1 as D (5 bases). The CDR3 consists of 15 residues. The V gene's germline CDR1 is DFQATT and CDR2 SNEGSKA (reference sequence). V lost 6 bases and J lost 7, with 24 bases in between. The DNA of the CDR3 is TGCAGTGCACCTTCTGCCGGGGGACGGGTAGTTGAAGCTTTCTTT. This encodes CSAPSAGGRVVEAFF.

The sample holds many counts of this clonotype. The CDR3 sequence is CSASRDGRNEQFF. In nucleotides, the CDR3 is TGCAGTGCAAGCCGGGACGGGCGCAATGAGCAGTTCTTC. The chain employs TRBV20-1 and TRBJ2-1, with D possibly being TRBD1 or TRBD2 (5 bases each). From germline, CDR1 is DFQATT and CDR2 SNEGSKA (reference sequence). V lost 6 bases and J lost 6, with 15 bases in between. CDR3 size: 13 residues.

For this clonotype: A much larger clone lies one base from this, so it may be a read error. The J gene is TRBJ1-6, the V gene TRBV3-1; no definite D call. The CDR3 has 19 residues. Germline V gene sequence: CDR1 LGHDT, CDR2 YNNKEL (reference sequence). DNA of the CDR3: TGTACCAGCAGCCAAGATTATAGGGTCGGGAGCTCCTATAATTCACCCCTCCACTTT. It translates to CTSSQDYRVGSSYNSPLHF.

This clonotype was detected many times. This chain joins TRBV7-6 and TRBJ2-1; 7 bases are shared with TRBD2. Germline lookup yields CDR1 SGHVS and CDR2 FNYEAQ. V lost 1 base and J lost 4; bases outside the gene matches: 7. The CDR3 runs 16 residues. CDR3 in amino acids: CASSLGPASGYNEQFF. CDR3 coding DNA: TGTGCCAGCAGCTTAGGGCCGGCTAGCGGATACAATGAGCAGTTCTTC.

The sample holds many counts of this clonotype. The chain recombines TRBV11-2 with TRBJ1-4, with D perhaps matching TRBD1 (6 bases). Trimming shortened V by 7 bases and J by 8 bases, and 20 bases separated the two germline ends. The CDR3 sequence is 15 residues long. Germline lookup yields CDR1 SGHAT and CDR2 FQNNGV. The CDR3 loop is CASNKGRTADEKLFF. The CDR3 DNA is TGTGCCAGCAACAAAGGGCGGACAGCGGACGAAAAACTGTTTTTT. The full variable domain, completed using reference TRBV11-2 and TRBJ1-4, is EAGVAQSPRYKIIEKRQSVAFWCNPISGHATLYWYQQILGQGPKLLIQFQNNGVVDDSQLPKDRFSAERLKGVDSTLKIQPAKLEDSAVYLCASNKGRTADEKLFFGSGTQLSVL.

The gene calls are TRBV10-3 and TRBJ2-3; possible D gene TRBD2, 5 bases. Germline V gene data show CDR1 as ENHRY and CDR2 as SYGVKD. V lost 6 bases to trimming and J lost 5 bases, with 9 bases between them. This CDR3 contains 12 residues. The chain's CDR3 is CAISDRGDTQYF. CDR3 bases: TGTGCCATCAGCGACCGGGGAGATACGCAGTATTTT.

The V and J genes are TRBV5-6 and TRBJ2-3; D is unclear. The length of the CDR3 is 11 residues. Deletions cut 6 bases from V and 5 bases from J, with 7 bases between. From germline, CDR1 is SGHDT and CDR2 YYEEEE. CDR3 sequence reads: CASISGDTQYF. As DNA, the CDR3 is TGTGCCAGCATCTCCGGAGATACGCAGTATTTT.

This clonotype was seen repeatedly, ten times or more. The CDR3 region has the DNA TGCAGTGCTAGGGGGTTTTACGAGCAGTACTTC. Protein sequence: CSARGFYEQYF. V and J are TRBV20-1 and TRBJ2-7; the D is unclear. CDR1 and CDR2 (germline): DFQATT, SNEGSKA (reference sequence). The CDR3 spans 11 residues. V was clipped by 3 bases and J by 4 bases, with 7 bases between them.

J is TRBJ2-3 and V is TRBV30; no reliable D call. The CDR3 totals 12 residues. The V gene lost 2 bases and the J gene lost 7 bases, with 10 bases spanning the gap. In germline, CDR1 is GTSNPN, CDR2 SVGIG (reference sequence). The CDR3 region is CAWSPQRYTQYF. CDR3 sequence (DNA): TGTGCCTGGAGTCCGCAGCGATATACGCAGTATTTT.

The rearrangement uses TRBV18 and TRBJ2-3; D gene unclear. Trimming cost V 3 bases and J 3 bases, with 7 bases left between them. From germline, CDR1 is KGHSH and CDR2 LQKENI. CDR3 size: 13 residues. The CDR3 coding sequence is TGTGCCAGCTCACCCTCGTTAACAGATACGCAGTATTTT. Translating gives CASSPSLTDTQYF.

V and J are TRBV12-3 or TRBV12-4 and TRBJ2-7; 7 nucleotides agree with TRBD1. V lost 6 bases to trimming and J lost 4 bases; unmatched junction nucleotides: 9. This CDR3 comprises 14 residues. In DNA form, the CDR3 reads TGTGCCAGCAGCACGAAACAGGGGCCATACGAGCAGTACTTC. It specifies CASSTKQGPYEQYF.

This clonotype has ten or more counts. V usage is TRBV12-3 or TRBV12-4 and J usage is TRBJ1-1; D ambiguous. With 3 bases removed from V and 2 bases from J, the gap between germline ends came to 4 bases. There are 12 residues in the CDR3. CDR3 DNA: TGTGCCAGCAGTTTCCTAAACACTGAAGCTTTCTTT. Its translation is CASSFLNTEAFF.